Following are 22 T cell receptor beta chains from one sample sequenced in a study of T cell responses to AZD1222 COVID-19 vaccine. Produced via immunoSEQ multiplex PCR; TCRdb's table is partial and in-frame only. The sample carries approximately 150,000 clones, over 75% recorded once. The input for sequencing was peripheral blood, taken 28 days after the second dose of the MenACWY control vaccine. These receptors were collected from an adult who received the MenACWY meningococcal vaccine as a control.

The rearrangement links TRBV6-5 to TRBJ1-1, with 12 positions matching TRBD1. Germline V gives CDR1 MNHEY, CDR2 SVGAGI. The J segment lost 6 bases and the V segment lost 2 bases, leaving 4 bases of the junction unmatched. The CDR3 length is 15 residues. CDR3 in amino acids: CASSYQRDRGPEAFF. The CDR3 DNA follows: TGTGCCAGCAGTTACCAACGGGACAGGGGGCCTGAAGCTTTCTTT.

The DNA of the CDR3 is TGTGCCAGCATGAGGGACAGGAATCTTGAAAAACTGTTTTTT. Translating gives CASMRDRNLEKLFF. V usage is TRBV2 and J usage is TRBJ1-4; 8 bases map to TRBD1. Losses at the gene ends were 7 bases for V and 7 bases for J; bases not matched to a gene: 8. CDR3 length: 14 amino acids. Germline V gene sequence: CDR1 SNHLY, CDR2 FYNNEI.

The chain is built from TRBV5-1 and TRBJ2-5; 8 nucleotides line up with TRBD1. Germline CDR1 and CDR2: SGHRS and YFSETQ. The junction had 7 bases not matched to a gene; V was cut back by 4 bases and J by 5 bases. The CDR3 loop spans 14 amino acids. The CDR3: CASSRTTGDETQYF. The DNA of the CDR3 is TGCGCCAGCAGCCGTACGACAGGGGATGAGACCCAGTACTTC.

CDR3 sequence (DNA): TGTGCCAGCAGCCAGGGGGGGAATGGCTACACCTTC. This encodes CASSQGGNGYTF. The V call is TRBV3-1 (or the pseudogene TRBV3-2), the J call TRBJ1-2; tentative D call: TRBD1 (5 bases). The germline gives CDR1 LGHDT, CDR2 YNNKEL (reference sequence). The length of the CDR3 is 12 residues. V lost 3 bases, J lost 6 bases, and 8 bases lay in between.

The gene calls are TRBV6-1 and TRBJ2-1; no definite D call. In germline, CDR1 is MNHNS, CDR2 SASEGT. Trimming removed 3 bases at V and 8 bases at J, with 14 bases between. The CDR3 extends over 14 amino acids. This CDR3 reads CASSEFQRGDEQFF. DNA for the CDR3: TGTGCCAGCAGTGAGTTCCAACGCGGCGATGAGCAGTTCTTC.

The genes are TRBV19 and TRBJ2-7; TRBD1 matches 8 bases. Germline values: CDR1 LNHDA, CDR2 SQIVND (reference sequence). The CDR3 is 16 residues long. Trimming cost V 3 bases and J 4 bases; bases outside gene matches: 11. The CDR3 reads CASSIPGQGKEYEQYF. CDR3 DNA sequence: TGTGCCAGTAGTATTCCCGGACAGGGCAAAGAATACGAGCAGTACTTC.

The gene calls are TRBV7-6 and TRBJ1-4; the D gene is possibly TRBD1 (5 bases). V was cut by 5 bases and J by 8 bases, with 18 bases left in between. The CDR3 has 15 amino acids. Germline CDR1 and CDR2: SGHVS and FNYEAQ. CDR3 sequence: CASSLNQGPEEKLFF. Written as DNA, the CDR3 is TGTGCCAGCAGCCTAAACCAGGGCCCGGAAGAAAAACTGTTTTTT. Based on the CDR3 plus reference TRBV7-6 and TRBJ1-4, the full variable domain is GAGVSQSPRYKVTKRGQDVALRCDPISGHVSLYWYRQALGQGPEFLTYFNYEAQQDKSGLPNDRFSAERPEGSISTLTIQRTEQRDSAMYRCASSLNQGPEEKLFFGSGTQLSVL.

J is TRBJ1-4 and V is TRBV6-5; D gene uncertain. The V and J ends lost 2 bases and 2 bases respectively, with 9 bases between them. The CDR3 has 15 residues. Germline V gives CDR1 MNHEY, CDR2 SVGAGI. The chain's CDR3 is CASSYQAATNEKLFF. Written as DNA, the CDR3 is TGTGCCAGCAGTTACCAGGCAGCTACTAATGAAAAACTGTTTTTT.

This clone appeared once. The chain is built from TRBV4-1 and TRBJ1-4; 7 nucleotides agree with TRBD1. The J segment lost 8 bases and the V segment lost 2 bases, leaving 5 bases of the junction unmatched. Germline-derived CDR1 and CDR2 are MGHRA and YSYEKL. This CDR3 has 14 residues. CDR3 region: CASSQRQGAEKLFF. DNA for the CDR3: TGCGCCAGCAGCCAAAGACAGGGAGCCGAAAAACTGTTTTTT.

The chain combines TRBV6-5 with TRBJ2-3; D uncertain. The V gene's germline CDR1 is MNHEY and CDR2 SVGAGI. The CDR3 contains 14 residues. Trimming took off 6 bases at V and 0 bases at J, with 10 bases between the two ends. CDR3 in DNA: TGTGCCAGCAGAGTCGGCGCCAGCACAGATACGCAGTATTTT. Residues: CASRVGASTDTQYF.

This sequence joins TRBV4-1 and TRBJ2-7; D is unresolved. CDR3 length equals 15 residues. CDR1 is MGHRA and CDR2 is YSYEKL in the germline V gene. V dropped 3 bases and J dropped 1 base, with 13 bases sitting between them. The CDR3 region has the DNA TGCGCCAGCAGCCAGCTCGGACCTCTTTCCTACGAGCAGTACTTC. Translating gives CASSQLGPLSYEQYF.

This chain connects TRBV11-3 to TRBJ1-6; 8 bases are a match to TRBD1. V was clipped by 4 bases and J by 5 bases; unmatched bases: 7. The CDR3 totals 16 residues. Germline-derived CDR1 and CDR2 are SGHNT and YENEEA. In DNA, the CDR3 is TGTGCCAGCAGCTCTGACAGGGGTCGCAATAATTCACCCCTCCACTTT. As protein: CASSSDRGRNNSPLHF.

The rearrangement links TRBV14 to TRBJ1-1; 9 bases are shared with TRBD1. V lost 3 bases, J lost 4 bases, and 9 bases stayed unmatched. The CDR3 has 16 amino acids. CDR1 and CDR2 from the germline V gene are SGHDN and FVKESK. CDR3 sequence: CASSHRQGGFSTEAFF. The CDR3 DNA reads TGTGCCAGCAGCCACCGACAGGGGGGATTCAGCACTGAAGCTTTCTTT.

The rearrangement joins TRBV9 to TRBJ1-2, with unresolved D. The V gene's germline CDR1 is SGDLS and CDR2 YYNGEE. This CDR3 is 11 amino acids long. V lost 6 bases, J lost 8 bases, and 11 bases lay in between. CDR3 DNA: TGTGCCAGCAACTCAATGAGGGGCTACACCTTC. Translating gives CASNSMRGYTF.

The rearrangement uses TRBV5-1 and TRBJ2-7; D not certain. With 0 bases removed from V and 2 bases from J, the gap between germline ends came to 6 bases. CDR1 SGHRS and CDR2 YFSETQ come from the germline V gene. CDR3 length equals 13 residues. CDR3 nucleotides: TGCGCCAGCAGCTTGGACAGACCCTACGAGCAGTACTTC. Its translation: CASSLDRPYEQYF.

V and J are TRBV10-3 and TRBJ2-7; the D is unclear. CDR1 is ENHRY, CDR2 SYGVKD, per germline. The CDR3 totals 10 residues. The germline V and J ends were trimmed by 6 bases and 5 bases, with 5 bases remaining between them. CDR3 sequence: CAIRGDEQYF. The CDR3 DNA sequence: TGTGCCATCAGAGGCGACGAGCAGTACTTC.

This chain links TRBV4-3 with TRBJ2-5; D possibly corresponds to TRBD2 (6 bases). The CDR3 spans 15 residues. The germline V gene has CDR1 LGHNA and CDR2 YSLEER. V lost 0 bases and J 4 bases, leaving 12 bases between the germline ends. CDR3 DNA sequence: TGCGCCAGCAGCCAAGATCCAGGGAGGCCAGAGACCCAGTACTTC. Encoded protein: CASSQDPGRPETQYF.

This clone was seen a single time. The chain carries TRBV2 and TRBJ1-4; 7 bases match TRBD1. Per the germline V gene, CDR1 is SNHLY and CDR2 is FYNNEI. There are 14 residues in the CDR3. Germline trimming cut 5 bases from V and 8 bases from J; bases unmatched to any gene: 8. CDR3 in amino acids: CASSRQGVREKLFF. Here the CDR3 DNA reads TGTGCCAGCAGTAGACAGGGTGTTCGGGAAAAACTGTTTTTT.

The table lists this clone with a count of one. This chain joins TRBV7-9 and TRBJ1-1; maybe TRBD1 (6 bases). The germline V gene encodes CDR1 SEHNR and CDR2 FQNEAQ (reference sequence). The CDR3 totals 15 residues. The V and J ends lost 4 bases and 0 bases respectively, with 12 bases between them. CDR3 loop: CASSSSDRLNTEAFF. The CDR3 DNA sequence: TGTGCCAGCAGCTCTTCGGACAGACTGAACACTGAAGCTTTCTTT.

This clone was recorded once. This sequence joins TRBV12-3 or TRBV12-4 and TRBJ1-4, with no clear D. V gave up 2 bases and J gave up 10 bases, with 8 bases separating them. This CDR3 is 12 amino acids long. For the CDR3, the DNA is TGTGCCAGCAGTTTACGGGAATCAAAACTGTTTTTT. As protein: CASSLRESKLFF.

This clone was counted once. The CDR3 is CASSQDRGLDEKLFF. CDR3 nucleotides: TGTGCCAGCAGCCAAGATCGAGGGTTGGACGAAAAACTGTTTTTT. The chain combines TRBV4-2 with TRBJ1-4; D not resolved. This CDR3 has 15 residues. The germline CDR1 and CDR2 sequences are LGHNA and YNFKEQ. V gave up 0 bases and J gave up 8 bases, with 13 bases separating them.

This rearrangement joins TRBV14 to TRBJ2-7; 9 bases fit TRBD1. CDR1 and CDR2 (germline): SGHDN, FVKESK. Trimming took 4 bases from V and 4 from J; bases not matched to a gene: 5. The CDR3 runs to 14 residues. The CDR3 coding sequence is TGTGCCAGCAGCCCGTGGGACAGGGCTTACGAGCAGTACTTC. Protein product: CASSPWDRAYEQYF.